This entry describes one T cell receptor (beta chain). Its specific antigen is unknown. The record has no base qualities; no much larger clone is one base away. The source of the sample is a study of identical twins (TCRdb year 2016). With regard to the full study: The study deep-sequenced TCR alpha and beta repertoires from monozygotic twins, unrelated adults of various ages and cord blood to test whether fetal clonotypes persist. To rule out contamination, the twin experiments were replicated at different times with different library preparation protocols. Points the paper makes about the study in general: Because the same donors could not be followed over many years, the conclusions depended on cross-sectional statistical analysis. In monozygotic twins, out-of-frame TCR alpha sharing was systematically underestimated by recombination models, although the models agreed with sharing between unrelated individuals. Abundant cord blood beta clonotypes carried fewer insertions; young adult naive repertoires showed a weaker similar trend, while memory repertoires showed none. A weaker excess of twin sharing was found in beta out-of-frame sequences because the signal-to-noise ratio was lowered by fewer shared sequences. Compared with coincidental sharing between unrelated individuals, an excess of low generation-probability sequences was observed among out-of-frame TCR alpha sequences shared between twins. Invariant T cells such as MAIT and iNKT could partly confound zero-insertion analyses, although diverse VJ usage argued against such confounding for most clonotypes.

The library was generated by 5' RACE. For sequencing, an Illumina HiSeq 2000 was employed. Template switching added a universal primer binding site, and the final cDNA carried a unique molecular identifier that allowed TCR cDNA molecules to be counted accurately. Specific primers in the conserved constant-segment region were used to synthesize first-strand cDNA for the TCR alpha and beta chains. To control for contamination, each cDNA library was double barcoded with a SMART-Mk sample barcode plus Illumina barcodes. TruSeq adapter sequences, together with Illumina sample barcodes, were added in two successive PCR steps. TCR alpha and beta cDNA libraries were sequenced on the Illumina HiSeq platform with custom primers. In the original analysis: Raw reads were processed with MiGEC to extract unique molecular identifiers, and MiXCR was used to determine CDR3 positions. Recombination models were inferred per individual with the repgenHMM and IGoR tools using an EM algorithm. Shared clonotypes were analyzed with the tcR package in R, and sharing was normalized by the product of cloneset sizes. To study raw recombination without the effects of thymic and clonal selection, out-of-frame nonproductive sequences were analyzed. Using fastp trimming at Q25 and MiXCR clonotype assembly, TCRdb reanalyzed the public sequencing data and kept in-frame beta chains. Entries are consolidated by CDR3 protein sequence, retaining the most common genes and DNA. The V and J calls here are based on TCRdb, not the publication. Recorded for this sample are fewer than 450,000 distinct CDR3 sequences; 9% of them occurred a single time. 8.5% to 10% of the sample is taken by the ten largest.

Every donor was a healthy Caucasian. Three unrelated non-twin adults were additionally sequenced: a male aged 18 to 30, a male aged 50 to 60 and a female aged 50 to 60. Using Miltenyi CD45RO+ enrichment and human naive T-cell isolation kits, memory (CD45RO+) and naive T cells were isolated from PBMC. CDR1 and CDR2 are drawn from the germline V gene: MGHRA, YSYEKL. Measured from the cysteine to the phenylalanine, the CDR3 is 14 residues long. The CDR3 DNA has 42 bases and is translated from base 1. V lost 4 bases and J lost 5 bases, and the count of bases not matched to a germline gene is 2. This receptor was obtained from a woman in her 50s in good health. The chain is made from TRBV4-1 and TRBJ2-1; TRBD2 fits 10 bases in the junction. Sequenced material: naive T cells sorted from blood. The cell subset or site label, as the study defines it: cells isolated with a human naive T-cell isolation kit. CDR3 protein: CASSPSGRDNEQFF. The nucleotide sequence is given as TGCGCCAGCAGCCCAAGCGGGAGGGACAATGAGCAGTTCTTC.